There are a few counts of the clone carrying this TCR beta chain. The data originate from a study of beta chain features in type 1 diabetes. As for the study in general: Cell yields, gender and age were comparable in patients and healthy donors.

Reverse transcription of all isolated RNA meant that expressed TCRB transcripts were sequenced. It was found that naive, central memory and regulatory T cell samples averaged approximately 3.9 million reads. The method was immunoSEQ multiplex PCR; TCRdb's version includes in-frame clones alone and lacks a portion of them. The repertoire includes around 250,000 clones, about 14% of them detected once, and approximately 0.024% sits in the top ten. The CDR3 contains 15 residues. Germline V gene data show CDR1 as SGHRS and CDR2 as YFSETQ. The J segment lost 7 bases and the V segment lost 4 bases, leaving 7 bases of the junction unmatched. Central memory, naive, regulatory and stem cell-like memory CD4+ cells were sorted by CD45RO/CCR7/CD25/CD127/CD95/CD27. Every sorted population was more than 98% pure.

The source material was naive CD4+ T cells from blood. The chain is built from TRBV5-1 and TRBJ2-1, with 11 bases aligning to TRBD2. This sequence was found in a woman aged 40-49 years in good health. The CDR3 DNA reads TGCGCCAGCAGCACGACTAGCGGGGAAGGAAATGAGCAGTTCTTC. Encoded protein: CASSTTSGEGNEQFF.